This entry lists 27 T cell receptor beta chains sequenced from one sample in a study of memory CD4+ T cells and cytomegalovirus serostatus. TCRdb keeps only in-frame clones here, not all; method: immunoSEQ multiplex PCR. Seen here are about 59,000 clones, 80% to 90% observed once, and the top ten hold about 1%. Single viable CD3+CD4+CD8-CD45RO+ cells were sorted as the memory CD4+ T cells. Sequenced: memory CD4+ T cells from blood. The receptors originated from an adult in good health and CMV-seronegative.

This sequence joins TRBV11-2 and TRBJ1-2; TRBD1 might be the D (5 bases). The V end lost 8 bases, the J end lost 5 bases, and 9 bases lay between the germline ends. The CDR3 is 11 residues long. The germline CDR1 and CDR2 sequences are SGHAT and FQNNGV. CDR3 in amino acids: CASSWGYGYTF. CDR3 nucleotide sequence: TGTGCCAGCTCTTGGGGGTATGGCTACACCTTC.

The chain carries TRBV7-8 and TRBJ1-3, with D possibly being TRBD1 (5 bases). The ends were cut back, 2 bases at V and 0 bases at J, with 11 bases in the middle. The germline V gene encodes CDR1 SGHVS and CDR2 FQNEAQ. There are 16 residues in the CDR3. The CDR3 DNA reads as TGTGCCAGCAGCTTACAGGGCGCAGCCTCTGGAAACACCATATATTTT. Translating it yields CASSLQGAASGNTIYF.

CDR3 amino acids: CASSYSLGLAETQYF. CDR3 nucleotides: TGTGCCAGTAGCTACTCCCTAGGACTAGCGGAGACCCAGTACTTC. J is TRBJ2-5 and V is TRBV19; TRBD2 aligns across 9 bases. Germline assignment: CDR1 LNHDA and CDR2 SQIVND (reference sequence). CDR3 size: 15 residues. The V gene end was trimmed by 6 bases and the J gene end by 5 bases; junction bases not matched to a gene: 10.

The CDR3 nucleotides read TGTGCCAGCAGCTCCAGGATAATGCCGGGACTAGCGGGAGCAGGGCAGTTCTTC. This gives the protein CASSSRIMPGLAGAGQFF. This chain links TRBV7-9 with TRBJ2-1, with 14 positions matching TRBD2. The CDR3 is made up of 18 amino acids. Germline V gene sequence: CDR1 SEHNR, CDR2 FQNEAQ (reference sequence). Trimming took 4 bases from V and 12 from J; bases not matched to a gene: 17.

The chain links TRBV19 to TRBJ1-5; 9 nucleotides match TRBD1. This CDR3 is built from 17 residues. The junction had 7 bases not matched to a gene; V was cut back by 3 bases and J by 1 base. The germline V gene encodes CDR1 LNHDA and CDR2 SQIVND (reference sequence). CDR3 region: CASSMGTGRLSNQPQHF. The CDR3 DNA follows: TGTGCCAGTAGTATGGGGACAGGGCGACTGAGCAATCAGCCCCAGCATTTT.

The chain couples TRBV18 to TRBJ1-4; unclear D gene. In germline, CDR1 is KGHSH, CDR2 LQKENI. V was trimmed by 2 bases and J by 2 bases, leaving 12 bases between them. CDR3 length: 16 amino acids. The CDR3 DNA sequence: TGTGCCAGCTCACCAAACTCGCCGGCGACTAATGAAAAACTGTTTTTT. This sequence encodes CASSPNSPATNEKLFF.

The genes are TRBV18 and TRBJ2-7; D is undetermined. Germline V gene data show CDR1 as KGHSH and CDR2 as LQKENI. The ends were cut back, 6 bases at V and 0 bases at J, with 9 bases in the middle. The CDR3 has 13 residues. The CDR3 reads CASSLRVSYEQYF. CDR3 sequence (DNA): TGTGCCAGCTCGTTACGGGTCTCCTACGAGCAGTACTTC.

V is TRBV27 and J is TRBJ2-7, with D possibly matching TRBD1 (5 bases). Deletions cut 3 bases from V and 0 bases from J, with 9 bases between. Germline CDR1 reads MNHEY; CDR2 reads SMNVEV (reference sequence). The CDR3 extends over 14 amino acids. This chain's CDR3 is CASSLQQGSYEQYF. CDR3 nucleotides: TGTGCCAGCAGTTTGCAGCAGGGCTCCTACGAGCAGTACTTC.

This clone appeared a few times. The chain uses TRBV7-3 and TRBJ2-2, with 12 bases lining up with TRBD1. Germline CDR1 reads SGHTA; CDR2 reads FQGTGA. After removal of 3 bases from V and 5 bases from J, the junction contained 7 bases not matched to a gene. The CDR3 loop spans 17 amino acids. CDR3 sequence reads: CASSFAGQGALTGELFF. The CDR3 coding sequence is TGTGCCAGCAGCTTTGCGGGACAGGGGGCTCTGACCGGGGAGCTGTTTTTT.

This clone was seen a single time. The V call is TRBV30, the J call TRBJ2-3; 10 bases are shared with TRBD2. CDR3 size: 14 residues. Germline V lookup: CDR1 GTSNPN, CDR2 SVGIG (reference sequence). V lost 2 bases to trimming and J lost 4 bases; unmatched junction nucleotides: 3. CDR3 sequence: CAWSYGTSADTQYF. The CDR3 DNA reads as TGTGCCTGGAGTTATGGGACTAGCGCAGATACGCAGTATTTT.

V and J are TRBV2 and TRBJ2-1; perhaps TRBD1 as D (5 bases). The germline V and J ends were trimmed by 7 bases and 1 base, with 20 bases remaining between them. Germline CDR1 and CDR2: SNHLY and FYNNEI. This CDR3 spans 17 amino acids. The CDR3 is CASNFRGSRWSYNEQFF. CDR3 coding DNA: TGTGCCAGCAACTTTAGGGGTAGCAGGTGGTCCTACAATGAGCAGTTCTTC.

The rearrangement links TRBV5-1 to TRBJ1-4; no clear D. Germline V gene sequence: CDR1 SGHRS, CDR2 YFSETQ. V gave up 1 base and J gave up 6 bases, with 7 bases separating them. The CDR3 covers 13 residues. The CDR3 sequence: CASSLSGDEKLFF. In nucleotides, the CDR3 is TGCGCCAGCAGCTTGTCCGGAGATGAAAAACTGTTTTTT.

The chain links TRBV9 to TRBJ2-7; 9 nucleotides align to TRBD2. Trimming removed 0 bases from V and 2 bases from J; junction bases left unmatched: 15. The CDR3 is 19 amino acids. The germline CDR1 and CDR2 sequences are SGDLS and YYNGEE. CDR3 nucleotide sequence: TGTGCCAGCAGCGTAGCTGGGACTAGCAGTTCACATAAAACCTACGAGCAGTACTTC. This translates into CASSVAGTSSSHKTYEQYF.

The chain combines TRBV7-2 with TRBJ2-7, with 7 bases identical to TRBD1. CDR1 and CDR2 (germline): SGHTA, FQGNSA. CDR3 length equals 13 residues. V lost 6 bases to trimming and J lost 3 bases; unmatched junction nucleotides: 5. The CDR3 loop is CASSYRGDYEQYF. The CDR3 region has the DNA TGTGCCAGCAGTTACAGGGGTGACTACGAGCAGTACTTC.

V gene TRBV18 combines with J gene TRBJ1-2; TRBD1 is a possible D gene (5 bases). Germline V lookup: CDR1 KGHSH, CDR2 LQKENI. This CDR3 spans 17 amino acids. V was trimmed by 4 bases and J by 4 bases, leaving 22 bases between them. CDR3 protein: CASSRGMSGDRSYGYTF. CDR3 coding DNA: TGTGCCAGCTCACGGGGGATGTCTGGGGACCGGAGCTATGGCTACACCTTC.

This chain joins TRBV18 and TRBJ1-5, with D perhaps matching TRBD1 (5 bases). V was clipped by 6 bases and J by 2 bases, with 20 bases between them. There are 17 residues in the CDR3. Germline V gene lookup returns CDR1 KGHSH and CDR2 LQKENI. The CDR3 sequence is CASSQNRQGKGNQPQHF. DNA of the CDR3: TGTGCCAGCTCCCAAAACCGTCAGGGTAAGGGCAATCAGCCCCAGCATTTT.

The chain couples TRBV11-2 to TRBJ2-1; a possible D gene is TRBD2 (5 bases). V was cut by 2 bases and J by 8 bases, with 19 bases left in between. CDR3 length equals 16 residues. CDR1 is SGHAT and CDR2 is FQNNGV in the germline V gene. The CDR3 DNA reads as TGTGCCAGCAGCTTATTGTTCCAGCGGAGGCCGGATGAGCAGTTCTTC. Residues: CASSLLFQRRPDEQFF. The variable domain in full, with the rest retrieved from reference TRBV11-2 and TRBJ2-1, is EAGVAQSPRYKIIEKRQSVAFWCNPISGHATLYWYQQILGQGPKLLIQFQNNGVVDDSQLPKDRFSAERLKGVDSTLKIQPAKLEDSAVYLCASSLLFQRRPDEQFFGPGTRLTVL.

The chain links TRBV2 to TRBJ1-1; D may be TRBD1 (5 bases). The CDR3 totals 13 residues. V shed 7 bases and J shed 1 base, with 10 bases lying between them. The V gene's germline CDR1 is SNHLY and CDR2 FYNNEI. The CDR3 region is CASTQGENTEAFF. CDR3 DNA: TGTGCCAGCACGCAGGGAGAGAACACTGAAGCTTTCTTT.

This clone was observed a few times. V usage is TRBV6-6 and J usage is TRBJ2-5, with D perhaps matching TRBD1 (5 bases). V was shortened by 7 bases and J by 5 bases, with 8 bases between the two germline ends. The CDR3 is 11 amino acids. Germline CDR1 is MNHNY and CDR2 is SVGAGI (reference sequence). The CDR3 DNA sequence: TGTGCCAGCAAGGGGTTGGAGACCCAGTACTTC. It translates to CASKGLETQYF.

Of note for this clone: Other nucleotide sequences in the sample specify the same CDR3. V is TRBV4-1 and J is TRBJ2-7; 8 bases line up with TRBD1. The length of the CDR3 is 14 residues. V was clipped by 4 bases and J by 6 bases; unmatched bases: 8. The germline V gene has CDR1 MGHRA and CDR2 YSYEKL. The CDR3 sequence: CASSLRTGLGEQYF. DNA of the CDR3: TGCGCCAGCAGCCTTAGGACAGGGTTAGGCGAGCAGTACTTC.

This rearrangement joins TRBV28 to TRBJ1-5; perhaps TRBD1 as D (5 bases). Trimming cost V 5 bases and J 1 base, with 18 bases left between them. This CDR3 contains 17 residues. Germline loops: CDR1 MDHEN, CDR2 SYDVKM. The CDR3, as DNA: TGTGCCAGCAGTCCTCCGTCGGGGGGTTTGAGCAATCAGCCCCAGCATTTT. It translates to CASSPPSGGLSNQPQHF.

The V gene is TRBV6-1, the J gene TRBJ1-5; 8 bases agree with TRBD1. Trimming took 6 bases from V and 4 from J; bases not matched to a gene: 2. Germline V gene data show CDR1 as MNHNS and CDR2 as SASEGT. The CDR3 runs 13 residues. CDR3 loop: CASRDRENQPQHF. In DNA form, the CDR3 reads TGTGCCAGCAGGGACAGGGAGAATCAGCCCCAGCATTTT.

This sequence joins TRBV7-6 and TRBJ2-1; TRBD2 is a possible D gene (6 bases). Per germline, CDR1 SGHVS and CDR2 FNYEAQ. This CDR3 spans 15 amino acids. V gave up 8 bases and J gave up 1 base, with 15 bases separating them. In DNA, the CDR3 is TGTGCCAGCGGCGGTGGAGGGATGTCCTACAATGAGCAGTTCTTC. Translation: CASGGGGMSYNEQFF.

This chain uses TRBV29-1 with TRBJ1-5, with 8 bases matching TRBD1. The CDR3 is 13 amino acids. V was clipped by 6 bases and J by 3 bases; unmatched bases: 4. CDR1 is SQVTM, CDR2 ANQGSEA, per germline. The CDR3 region has the DNA TGCAGCGTCGGGACAGGAGACAATCAGCCCCAGCATTTT. Translation: CSVGTGDNQPQHF. The whole variable domain, remainder taken from reference TRBV29-1 and TRBJ1-5, is SAVISQKPSRDICQRGTSLTIQCQVDSQVTMMFWYRQQPGQSLTLIATANQGSEATYESGFVIDKFPISRPNLTFSTLTVSNMSPEDSSIYLCSVGTGDNQPQHFGDGTRLSIL.

This clone was observed a few times. The chain links TRBV25-1 to TRBJ1-1, with 10 bases lining up with TRBD1. After removal of 0 bases from V and 8 bases from J, the junction contained 6 bases not matched to a gene. CDR3 size: 15 residues. Germline CDR1 and CDR2: MGHDK and SYGVNS. In DNA form, the CDR3 reads TGTGCCAGCAGTGAATATCCCGACAGGGGGCGAGAAGCTTTCTTT. Its protein is CASSEYPDRGREAFF.

The chain has TRBV7-2 and TRBJ1-6; weak D call: TRBD1 (5 bases). Germline V gene lookup returns CDR1 SGHTA and CDR2 FQGNSA. Trimming shortened V by 6 bases and J by 5 bases, and 14 bases separated the two germline ends. The length of the CDR3 is 15 residues. CDR3 nucleotide sequence: TGTGCCAGCAGTATCCGGGACGGGAATAATTCACCCCTCCACTTT. It yields the protein CASSIRDGNNSPLHF. Full variable domain (missing parts from reference TRBV7-2 and TRBJ1-6): GAGVSQSPSNKVTEKGKDVELRCDPISGHTALYWYRQSLGQGLEFLIYFQGNSAPDKSGLPSDRFSAERTGGSVSTLTIQRTQQEDSAVYLCASSIRDGNNSPLHFGNGTRLTVT.

The V and J genes are TRBV28 and TRBJ2-1; 7 bases fit TRBD2. Germline CDR1 and CDR2: MDHEN and SYDVKM. The V gene end was trimmed by 7 bases and the J gene end by 6 bases; junction bases not matched to a gene: 9. CDR3 length equals 14 residues. In DNA, the CDR3 is TGTGCCAGCAATGGTGGCGGGAGATCCAATGAGCAGTTCTTC. This translates into CASNGGGRSNEQFF.